The entry that follows covers one TCR beta chain sequence. This record belongs to a study of blood T cell repertoires in COVID-19. Across the whole study: The samples span acute and convalescent COVID-19 from the United States, Italy and Spain. The analysed material was cDNA or gDNA that came from T cells, B-cell-depleted T cells, or PBMCs.

Original data processing: It was from reference gene primer amplification that nucleated cell counts were estimated. The data were produced by immunoSEQ multiplex PCR, yet TCRdb's version contains in-frame clones alone and is incomplete. The V and J calls and clone size were taken over from that table, and D and trimming were inferred from the DNA. The sample holds around 88,000 clones; 81% are singletons and the top ten take roughly 10%. The clonotype originates from an elderly woman with acute or convalescent COVID-19. The sequenced sample consisted of peripheral blood.

CDR3 region: CASSTGVTQYF. The CDR3 DNA follows: TGTGCCAGCAGCACCGGGGTGACCCAGTACTTC. The rearrangement uses TRBV7-6 and TRBJ2-5; D might be TRBD2 (5 bases). V was clipped by 5 bases and J by 7 bases, with 8 bases between them. There are 11 residues in the CDR3. From germline, CDR1 is SGHVS and CDR2 FNYEAQ. Full variable domain (outside the CDR3, taken from reference TRBV7-6 and TRBJ2-5): GAGVSQSPRYKVTKRGQDVALRCDPISGHVSLYWYRQALGQGPEFLTYFNYEAQQDKSGLPNDRFSAERPEGSISTLTIQRTEQRDSAMYRCASSTGVTQYFGPGTRLLVL.